This T cell receptor (beta chain) is drawn from a study of identical twins (dated by TCRdb to 2016 to 2017). As for the study more broadly: To test whether fetal clonotypes persist, the study used deep sequencing on TCR alpha and beta repertoires from monozygotic twins, unrelated adults of various ages, and cord blood. To rule out contamination, the twin experiments were replicated at different times with different library preparation protocols. Overall study results and their limits: Recombination models systematically underestimated out-of-frame TCR alpha sharing in monozygotic twins but agreed with sharing between unrelated individuals. Invariant T cells such as MAIT and iNKT could partly confound zero-insertion analyses, though diverse VJ usage argued against this for most clonotypes. Abundant cord blood beta clonotypes carried fewer insertions; young adult naive repertoires showed a weaker similar trend, while memory repertoires showed none. Out-of-frame TCR alpha sequences shared between twins showed an excess of low generation-probability sequences compared with coincidental sharing between unrelated individuals. Because the same donors could not be followed over many years, conclusions were based on cross-sectional statistical analysis. The excess sharing between twins in beta out-of-frame sequences was weaker because fewer shared sequences reduced the signal-to-noise ratio.

The germline V end is reduced by 1 base and the J end by 1 base; junction bases left unmatched: 6. CDR1 LNHNV and CDR2 YYDKDF are derived from the germline V gene (reference sequence). The CDR3 holds 17 amino acids from the cysteine to the phenylalanine. The CDR3 DNA has 51 bases and is translated from base 1. This clonotype was recorded a few times. Its cognate antigen has yet to be identified. No base quality information exists; no much larger clone differs at one position. Only healthy Caucasian donors were included. The twin cohort comprised three pairs of female monozygotic twins, all aged roughly 18 to 30 years. Positive isolation kits from Invitrogen were used to isolate CD4+ and CD8+ T cell populations. The receptor library was made with 5' RACE. The data were produced on an Illumina HiSeq 2000. A universal primer binding site was introduced by template switching, and a unique molecular identifier was present in the final cDNA, enabling accurate counting of TCR cDNA molecules. Specific primers in the conserved constant-segment region were used to synthesize first-strand cDNA for TCR alpha and beta chains. To control for contamination, every cDNA library carried two barcodes: a SMART-Mk sample barcode plus Illumina barcodes. TruSeq adapter sequences, together with Illumina sample barcodes, were added in two successive PCR steps. The Illumina HiSeq platform was used with custom primers to sequence TCR alpha and beta cDNA libraries. As for the authors' bioinformatics: Raw reads were processed with MiGEC to extract unique molecular identifiers, and MiXCR was used to determine CDR3 positions. Recombination models were inferred per individual with the repgenHMM and IGoR tools using an EM algorithm. The tcR package in R was used for shared clonotype analysis, with sharing normalized by the product of cloneset sizes. To study raw recombination without the effects of thymic and clonal selection, out-of-frame nonproductive sequences were analyzed. TCRdb passed the public sequencing reads through fastp at Q25 and MiXCR, retaining productive beta sequences. Here each entry gathers all rows of one CDR3 protein and keeps the most common genes and DNA. It is TCRdb's table, rather than the study itself, that gives the V and J calls and clone size. The sample table records about 520,000 distinct CDR3 sequences; around 20% of these occur just once. In total, the top ten clones hold roughly 0.91% of the sample.

The data also belong to a second study, concerning T cells expressing NK-cell markers. Per the second study: In sorted CD3+CD56+NKG2C+, CD3+CD56+NKG2C- and CD3+CD56-NKG2C+ T-cell subsets from 7 or 8 donors, TCR beta-chain repertoires were profiled. Of the eight sequenced donors, seven were found to be HCMV-seropositive and one was found to be HCMV-seronegative. To restrict sorting to alphabetaTCR-expressing T cells, an anti-gammadeltaTCR antibody was added in several experiments. In more than five donors, the dominant CD3+CD56+NKG2C+ clonotypes were found to rank among the top 10 CD8+ clonotypes and to make up about 1.0-7.0% of CD8+ T cells. Those dominant clonotypes were again the most abundant among CD3+CD56-NKG2C+ cells in four donors, at about 25-60.1%. It remained unclear whether the expanded NKG2C-expressing T cell clones were specific for HCMV antigens. The study sequenced eight donors, all healthy volunteers chosen at random: three men and five women. To determine HCMV serostatus, a commercial ELISA kit was used to detect HCMV-specific IgG in serum. MIGEC was used to demultiplex reads and group the reads by UMI, and MiTCR was used to assemble and quantify clonotypes. Only TCR cDNA sequences supported by at least two reads were kept to exclude erroneous sequences. The tcR package was used for downstream repertoire analysis, with clonotypes matched between fractions based on CDR3 nucleotide sequence plus V segment. VDJmatch was used to annotate antigen specificity against VDJdb, with one amino acid substitution in CDR3 allowed.

This receptor was obtained from a woman aged 18-29 years in good health. Sequencing used CD4+ T cells sorted from blood. Recombination joined TRBV15 with TRBJ2-3, with 9 bases matching TRBD2. This receptor has the CDR3 CATSRALSGGGTDTQYF. In nucleotide form, the sequence is TGTGCCACCAGCAGAGCTCTTAGCGGGGGAGGCACAGATACGCAGTATTTT. The reference TRBV15 and TRBJ2-3 proteins fill in what lies around the CDR3, so the full variable domain reads DAMVIQNPRYQVTQFGKPVTLSCSQTLNHNVMYWYQQKSSQAPKLLFHYYDKDFNNEADTPDNFQSRRPNTSFCFLDIRSPGLGDTAMYLCATSRALSGGGTDTQYFGPGTRLTVL.